These 25 T cell receptor beta chains came from one sample sequenced in a study of T-cell memory formation after mild COVID-19. TCRdb processed the 5' RACE reads anew with MiXCR; each CDR3 protein has one entry. Among over 300,000 distinct CDR3 sequences listed, roughly 19% were seen once. Sequencing used PBMCs or a T cell subset sorted from them (not recorded which). All receptors derive from a man in his late teens or twenties who had mild COVID-19 (a few samples of this study predate the infection). Cell type and time point are not known.

This chain connects TRBV2 to TRBJ2-6; D gene uncertain. The length of the CDR3 is 15 residues. Germline values: CDR1 SNHLY, CDR2 FYNNEI. The V end lost 4 bases, the J end lost 0 bases, and 7 bases lay between the germline ends. The CDR3 nucleotides read TGTGCCAGCAGTGCCCTTAACTCTGGGGCCAACGTCCTGACTTTC. Translated: CASSALNSGANVLTF.

This clonotype was picked up a small number of times. The V call is TRBV4-1, the J call TRBJ1-2; D might be TRBD1 (5 bases). The CDR3 covers 16 residues. Trimming stripped 2 bases from V and 0 bases from J, with 13 bases between. Germline-derived CDR1 and CDR2 are MGHRA and YSYEKL. The CDR3, as DNA: TGCGCCAGCAGCCAACTACCGGGACGGGCTAACTATGGCTACACCTTC. Protein product: CASSQLPGRANYGYTF.

J is TRBJ2-6 and V is TRBV12-3 or TRBV12-4; D possibly corresponds to TRBD2 (5 bases). The ends were cut back, 8 bases at V and 1 base at J, with 15 bases in the middle. The CDR3 totals 16 residues. The CDR3: CASQSSLSSGANVLTF. The CDR3 DNA reads as TGTGCCAGCCAGTCTAGCCTTTCTTCTGGGGCCAACGTCCTGACTTTC.

The rearrangement uses TRBV25-1 and TRBJ2-1; D gene ambiguous. The V gene's germline CDR1 is MGHDK and CDR2 SYGVNS. V gave up 6 bases and J gave up 0 bases, with 6 bases separating them. This CDR3 is 13 amino acids long. The chain's CDR3 is CASSENSYNEQFF. CDR3 nucleotide sequence: TGTGCCAGCAGCGAGAACTCCTACAATGAGCAGTTCTTC.

The chain has TRBV20-1 and TRBJ2-1; 10 bases agree with TRBD2. The junction had 3 bases not matched to a gene; V was cut back by 3 bases and J by 1 base. The CDR3 length is 15 residues. Germline CDR1 is DFQATT and CDR2 is SNEGSKA (reference sequence). The CDR3, as DNA: TGCAGTGCTAGCCCTAGCGGGGGATCCTACAATGAGCAGTTCTTC. Protein product: CSASPSGGSYNEQFF.

The chain joins TRBV7-2 to TRBJ2-2; D remains unclear. The CDR3 spans 15 residues. Germline V gene lookup returns CDR1 SGHTA and CDR2 FQGNSA. Trimming shortened V by 2 bases and J by 2 bases, and 9 bases separated the two germline ends. DNA for the CDR3: TGTGCCAGCAGCTTAAACAGACCCAACACCGGGGAGCTGTTTTTT. This codes for CASSLNRPNTGELFF. The variable domain in full, completed from reference TRBV7-2 and TRBJ2-2, reads GAGVSQSPSNKVTEKGKDVELRCDPISGHTALYWYRQSLGQGLEFLIYFQGNSAPDKSGLPSDRFSAERTGGSVSTLTIQRTQQEDSAVYLCASSLNRPNTGELFFGEGSRLTVL.

CDR3 DNA: TGTGCCAGCACGGGCCCCGCCGATGGCTACACCTTC. Encoded protein: CASTGPADGYTF. This sequence joins TRBV6-5 and TRBJ1-2; D ambiguous. The ends were cut back, 7 bases at V and 6 bases at J, with 12 bases in the middle. The CDR3 is 12 amino acids. CDR1 and CDR2 (germline): MNHEY, SVGAGI.

The chain joins TRBV7-9 to TRBJ2-5; D gene uncertain. This CDR3 contains 13 residues. Germline V gene data show CDR1 as SEHNR and CDR2 as FQNEAQ (reference sequence). Deletions cut 5 bases from V and 1 base from J, with 8 bases between. The CDR3 is CASSRWLQETQYF. Written as DNA, the CDR3 is TGTGCCAGCAGCCGTTGGCTCCAAGAGACCCAGTACTTC.

The CDR3 DNA reads as TGCGCCAGCAGGGACAGGGTGAACACCGGGGAGCTGTTTTTT. Translated, it gives CASRDRVNTGELFF. The rearrangement joins TRBV4-3 to TRBJ2-2, with TRBD1 matching 8 bases. V shed 6 bases and J 1 base; nucleotides not matched to a gene: 1. CDR1 and CDR2 from the germline V gene are LGHNA and YSLEER. CDR3 length equals 14 residues.

The table lists this clonotype with a few counts. The chain combines TRBV20-1 with TRBJ2-3; the D gene is possibly TRBD2 (6 bases). Germline V gene sequence: CDR1 DFQATT, CDR2 SNEGSKA (reference sequence). The CDR3 totals 13 residues. For the CDR3, the DNA is TGCAAAATAGCGGAACCTAGCACAGATACGCAGTATTTT. This translates into CKIAEPSTDTQYF.

A few counts support this clonotype. V and J are TRBV29-1 and TRBJ2-5; D assignment may be TRBD1 or TRBD2 (5 bases each). CDR3 length: 14 residues. Trimming took 4 bases from V and 0 from J, leaving 12 bases between them. Germline V gives CDR1 SQVTM, CDR2 ANQGSEA. CDR3 coding DNA: TGCAGCGTTGGAATTTCGGGGCACCAAGAGACCCAGTACTTC. Encoded protein: CSVGISGHQETQYF. Filled out from reference TRBV29-1 and TRBJ2-5, the complete variable domain reads SAVISQKPSRDICQRGTSLTIQCQVDSQVTMMFWYRQQPGQSLTLIATANQGSEATYESGFVIDKFPISRPNLTFSTLTVSNMSPEDSSIYLCSVGISGHQETQYFGPGTRLLVL.

V is TRBV11-2 and J is TRBJ1-2; tentatively, D is TRBD1 (5 bases). Trimming took off 4 bases at V and 1 base at J, with 13 bases between the two ends. CDR1 and CDR2 from the germline V gene are SGHAT and FQNNGV. This CDR3 region has 15 residues. CDR3 sequence: CASSSGKWGNYGYTF. The CDR3 bases are TGTGCCAGCAGCTCAGGGAAGTGGGGTAACTATGGCTACACCTTC.

This chain uses TRBV7-9 with TRBJ1-1, with 10 bases matching TRBD1. The trim removed 6 bases at V and 1 base at J, leaving 5 bases unmatched. This CDR3 has 15 residues. Per germline, CDR1 SEHNR and CDR2 FQNEAQ (reference sequence). The CDR3 sequence is CASRQRTGGNTEAFF. The CDR3, as DNA: TGTGCCAGCAGACAAAGGACAGGGGGGAACACTGAAGCTTTCTTT.

The rearrangement uses TRBV18 and TRBJ1-2; 10 bases fit TRBD1. This CDR3 contains 13 residues. The trim removed 8 bases at V and 8 bases at J, leaving 8 bases unmatched. Germline assignment: CDR1 KGHSH and CDR2 LQKENI. The DNA for the CDR3 is TGTGCCAGCGCCTCCGGGACAGGGGTCGGCTACACCTTC. This translates into CASASGTGVGYTF. Supplemented by reference TRBV18 and TRBJ1-2, the full variable domain reads NAGVMQNPRHLVRRRGQEARLRCSPMKGHSHVYWYRQLPEEGLKFMVYLQKENIIDESGMPKERFSAEFPKEGPSILRIQQVVRGDSAAYFCASASGTGVGYTFGSGTRLTVV.

This clonotype was detected only a few times. The CDR3 sequence: CASSVGLAGGETQYF. Here the CDR3 DNA reads TGTGCCAGCAGCGTAGGACTAGCGGGGGGAGAGACCCAGTACTTC. This rearrangement joins TRBV9 to TRBJ2-5; 13 nucleotides agree with TRBD2. Trimming took 0 bases from V and 4 from J; bases not matched to a gene: 0. Germline V gene sequence: CDR1 SGDLS, CDR2 YYNGEE. The CDR3 extends over 15 amino acids. Combining the CDR3 with reference TRBV9 and TRBJ2-5 gives the whole variable domain DSGVTQTPKHLITATGQRVTLRCSPRSGDLSVYWYQQSLDQGLQFLIQYYNGEERAKGNILERFSAQQFPDLHSELNLSSLELGDSALYFCASSVGLAGGETQYFGPGTRLLVL.

DNA for the CDR3: TGCGCCAGCAGCTTCGGACTAGCGGGATCCTACGAGCAGTACGTC. Translation gives CASSFGLAGSYEQYV. This sequence joins TRBV5-1 and TRBJ2-7, with 12 bases that match TRBD2. Germline-derived CDR1 and CDR2 are SGHRS and YFSETQ. With V trimmed by 2 bases and J by 1 base, 1 base remained unmatched. CDR3 length: 15 residues.

The genes are TRBV11-1 and TRBJ2-1; the D gene is possibly TRBD1 (7 bases). The V and J ends lost 5 bases and 3 bases respectively, with 17 bases between them. CDR3 length: 16 amino acids. The germline gives CDR1 SGHAT, CDR2 FQDESV (reference sequence). The CDR3 DNA sequence: TGTGCCAGCAGCCCCCGAGGCAGGGGGGTCTACAATGAGCAGTTCTTC. Its translation is CASSPRGRGVYNEQFF.

The CDR3 nucleotides are TGTGCCAGCAGTGAACTCGGGTTTGGTACCGGGGAGCTGTTTTTT. Translation gives CASSELGFGTGELFF. The rearrangement joins TRBV6-1 to TRBJ2-2, with D uncertain. V lost 2 bases and J lost 5, with 12 bases in between. Per germline, CDR1 MNHNS and CDR2 SASEGT. The CDR3 is made up of 15 amino acids.

This clonotype was seen ten or more times. The chain is built from TRBV4-1 and TRBJ1-5; 9 nucleotides agree with TRBD1. Trimming at V came to 3 bases and at J to 3 bases, leaving 6 bases not matched to a gene. This CDR3 region has 16 residues. Germline values: CDR1 MGHRA, CDR2 YSYEKL. The CDR3 loop is CASSQPGQGPNQPQHF. CDR3 DNA sequence: TGCGCCAGCAGCCAGCCGGGACAGGGTCCCAATCAGCCCCAGCATTTT.

The chain uses TRBV5-1 and TRBJ2-2; either TRBD1 or TRBD2 may fit D (5 bases each). V gave up 4 bases and J gave up 3 bases, with 16 bases separating them. Germline V gives CDR1 SGHRS, CDR2 YFSETQ. The CDR3 spans 16 residues. The CDR3 DNA follows: TGCGCCAGCAGCCCCGGTACGGGGCTGGACACCGGGGAGCTGTTTTTT. As protein: CASSPGTGLDTGELFF.

This clonotype was counted ten times or more. The chain recombines TRBV6-5 with TRBJ1-1; unclear D gene. Germline lookup yields CDR1 MNHEY and CDR2 SVGAGI. Trimming shortened V by 6 bases and J by 0 bases, and 20 bases separated the two germline ends. This CDR3 region has 17 residues. The CDR3 region has the DNA TGTGCCAGCAGCCCCCCTTTATGGGAAGGCTTGAACACTGAAGCTTTCTTT. This codes for CASSPPLWEGLNTEAFF.

This clonotype was detected many times. J is TRBJ1-2 and V is TRBV20-1, with a weak D call TRBD1 (6 bases). With 5 bases removed from V and 3 bases from J, the gap between germline ends came to 10 bases. This CDR3 region has 12 residues. Germline V CDR1 and CDR2: DFQATT, SNEGSKA (reference sequence). In DNA form, the CDR3 reads TGCAGTGCTGTTACAGGGTACTATGGCTACACCTTC. Its protein is CSAVTGYYGYTF.

The chain recombines TRBV18 with TRBJ2-5; D is ambiguous. Germline CDR1 is KGHSH and CDR2 is LQKENI. V was shortened by 3 bases and J by 0 bases, with 11 bases between the two germline ends. There are 15 residues in the CDR3. The CDR3 here is CASSPGGPYQETQYF. The CDR3 nucleotides are TGTGCCAGCTCACCGGGCGGACCGTACCAAGAGACCCAGTACTTC.

Only a few counts were recorded for this clonotype. The J gene is TRBJ2-3, the V gene TRBV12-3 or TRBV12-4, with a possible D match to TRBD2 (6 bases). This CDR3 spans 12 amino acids. V shed 5 bases and J shed 7 bases, with 10 bases lying between them. Here the CDR3 reads CASSPSGHTQYF. The CDR3 DNA reads as TGTGCCAGCAGTCCAAGCGGGCATACGCAGTATTTT.

This chain connects TRBV6-2 or TRBV6-3 to TRBJ1-5, with D perhaps TRBD1 (5 bases). V was cut by 0 bases and J by 1 base, with 10 bases left in between. This CDR3 region has 16 residues. Germline CDR1 reads MNHEY; CDR2 reads SVGEGT. As DNA, the CDR3 is TGTGCCAGCAGTTACTCGGAGGGGCCAAGCAATCAGCCCCAGCATTTT. Translating it yields CASSYSEGPSNQPQHF.